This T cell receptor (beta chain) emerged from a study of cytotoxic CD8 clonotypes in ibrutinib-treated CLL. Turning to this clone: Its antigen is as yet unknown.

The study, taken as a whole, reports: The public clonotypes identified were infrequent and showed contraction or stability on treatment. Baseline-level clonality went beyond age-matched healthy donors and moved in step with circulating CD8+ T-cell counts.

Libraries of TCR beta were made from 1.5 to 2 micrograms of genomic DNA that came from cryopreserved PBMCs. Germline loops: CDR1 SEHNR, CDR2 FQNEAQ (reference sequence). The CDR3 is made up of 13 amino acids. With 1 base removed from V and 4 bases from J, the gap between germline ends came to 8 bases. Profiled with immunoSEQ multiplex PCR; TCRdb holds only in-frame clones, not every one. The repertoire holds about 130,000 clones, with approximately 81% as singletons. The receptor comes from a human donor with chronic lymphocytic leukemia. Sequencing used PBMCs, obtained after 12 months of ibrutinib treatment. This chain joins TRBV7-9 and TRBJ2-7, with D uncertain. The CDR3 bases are TGTGCCAGCAGCTTAGGAGTACTATACGAGCAGTACTTC. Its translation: CASSLGVLYEQYF.